This T cell receptor beta chain was found in a study of PD-L1 blockade in urothelial cancer (TCRdb year 2017). For context, the study as a whole: Every patient began therapy in about 2014 and was given atezolizumab 1,200 mg intravenously every 3 weeks. About nine tenths of the roughly 29 patients were identified as males with urothelial cancer of bladder origin, and a prior smoking history was reported by 18 of 29 patients. Patients had an ECOG performance status of 0 or 1 and had received between 0 and 3 prior chemotherapy regimens. Blood samples were analyzed at 3 weeks after treatment start (second dose) and at 6 weeks after treatment start. Blood samples yielded a median of roughly 150,000 T cells and around 80,000 unique TCRs, with median clonality approximately 0.08. The study was an exploratory multi-omic analysis of somatic, immune and clinical correlates of response to PD-L1 blockade with atezolizumab in urothelial cancer. Pretreatment tumor samples, along with matched peripheral blood collected serially before and after atezolizumab treatment, underwent TCR sequencing. Durable clinical benefit meant progression-free survival longer than 6 months, and TCR features were also tested against progression-free and overall survival. In the same patients, pretreatment tumors underwent whole exome sequencing and RNA sequencing in addition to TCR sequencing. Durable clinical benefit was achieved by nine patients and was not achieved by 20 patients. Pretreatment blood TCR-seq was available for about 28 patients, at least one posttreatment blood collection was obtained for 25 or so patients, and tumor TCR-seq was available for 25 or so patients.

What the research found in general, with its limitations: Small sample size (n of about 30) and many exploratory analyses mean the results are intended to be hypothesis-generating. A pretreatment peripheral blood TCR clonality below the median was linked to improved progression-free and overall survival. Greater expansion of tumor-associated TCR clones in peripheral blood 3 weeks after the start of treatment was observed in patients with durable benefit (n ≈ 22, p = 0.022).

The CDR3 has 13 amino acids, counting the end cysteine and phenylalanine. The entry retains the CDR3 DNA only, 39 bases that are in frame from base 1. CDR1 and CDR2, per the germline V gene, are SGHTS and YDEGEE. Deletion took 4 bases off V and 6 bases off J, with a span of 13 bases between the germline ends. A cohort of 30 or so patients with locally advanced or metastatic urothelial carcinoma, treated at Memorial Sloan Kettering on a trial protocol, was included. Peripheral blood mononuclear cells were collected pretreatment and during treatment, at between 1 and 8 total time points per patient. The Qiagen DNeasy Blood extraction kit was used to purify genomic DNA from total PBMCs and from tumor samples. Collected pretreatment and during treatment, PBMCs were isolated and stored as previously described. Synthetic TCR analog templates were spiked into each PCR to estimate absolute template abundance from read counts. The immunoSEQ assay used bias-controlled V and J gene primers to amplify TCRbeta CDR3 regions from genomic DNA. Sequencing of rearranged TCRbeta segments was performed at approximately 20X coverage. Processing in the source paper ran as follows. Sequencing errors were corrected by clustering, and CDR3s were annotated against IMGT so that V, D and J genes could be assigned. Out-of-frame and stop-codon sequences were excluded, and only productive TCRbeta rearrangements were used in downstream analyses. Clonality was computed as one minus Shannon entropy normalized by the log of the number of unique productive sequences. Fisher's exact test with Benjamini-Hochberg correction, using a cutoff of adjusted p below 0.01, was how clones that differed between time points or between blood and tumor were identified. Imported from immuneACCESS, the table was reduced by TCRdb to in-frame sequences with V and J called. These copies leave out some clones; in studies compared against another copy, an unresolved V gene accounts for under half, and the cause of the remainder is not known. V and J calls plus clone size are reproduced from that table; the DNA served to infer D and trimming. The sample data list approximately 100,000 clones, and 91% of these were observed just once. In total, the top ten clones hold 0.85% to 1% of the sample.

To note about this clone: Its antigen specificity is not known. Per-base qualities were not stored, and no clone one base away is much larger.

The rearrangement joined TRBV5-8 to TRBJ1-2, with no D gene named confidently. The material sequenced was PBMCs, taken around atezolizumab (anti-PD-L1) treatment. This receptor was taken from a woman older than 75 with urothelial cancer. The CDR3 reads CASSVEIGDGYTF. In nucleotides, the sequence is TGTGCCAGCAGCGTCGAAATCGGGGATGGCTACACCTTC.